Each of the 26 T cell receptor beta chains below was sequenced from the same sample in a study of cytomegalovirus exposure and HLA in healthy donors. Sequenced by immunoSEQ multiplex PCR; TCRdb stores in-frame clones only, minus some. Of 150,000 to 200,000 clones listed, 80% to 90% are singletons. Sequencing was carried out using PBMCs. These receptors originate from a woman aged 18-29 years in good health and CMV-seronegative.

This chain connects TRBV7-9 to TRBJ2-2; D is perhaps TRBD2 (6 bases). Germline-derived CDR1 and CDR2 are SEHNR and FQNEAQ (reference sequence). This CDR3 has 16 amino acids. Trimming cost V 3 bases and J 0 bases, with 11 bases left between them. CDR3 sequence reads: CASSFSTGANTGELFF. CDR3 bases: TGTGCCAGCAGCTTTTCGACGGGAGCGAACACCGGGGAGCTGTTTTTT.

CDR3 protein: CASSLFREDEQFF. The CDR3 nucleotides are TGTGCCAGCAGTTTGTTTAGGGAGGATGAGCAGTTCTTC. The chain has TRBV27 and TRBJ2-1; the D gene is possibly TRBD2 (6 bases). Trimming cost V 3 bases and J 8 bases, with 11 bases left between them. The CDR3 extends over 13 amino acids. Per germline, CDR1 MNHEY and CDR2 SMNVEV (reference sequence).

The rearrangement uses TRBV6-5 and TRBJ2-3, with TRBD2 identical over 9 bases. Germline assignment: CDR1 MNHEY and CDR2 SVGAGI. V trimming: 3 bases; J trimming: 2 bases; junction bases outside the gene matches: 3. The CDR3 covers 15 residues. The CDR3 DNA sequence: TGTGCCAGCAGTTATTTAGCGGGGGACACAGATACGCAGTATTTT. Encoded protein: CASSYLAGDTDTQYF.

Only a few counts were recorded for this clone. This rearrangement joins TRBV13 to TRBJ2-1, with a possible D match to TRBD2 (5 bases). Germline-derived CDR1 and CDR2 are PRHDT and FYEKMQ (reference sequence). Trimming stripped 5 bases from V and 5 bases from J, with 16 bases between. The CDR3 spans 15 residues. The CDR3 DNA follows: TGTGCCAGCAGCCCACGCGAACTAGGCCACAATGAGCAGTTCTTC. It specifies CASSPRELGHNEQFF.

This clone was recorded a few times. This chain joins TRBV9 and TRBJ2-5, with TRBD2 matching over 7 bases. Unmatched junction bases numbered 12, after V lost 3 bases and J lost 4 bases. Germline assignment: CDR1 SGDLS and CDR2 YYNGEE. CDR3 size: 16 residues. CDR3 nucleotides: TGTGCCAGCAGCGCCGTATTGGGCGGGGGTGCAGAGACCCAGTACTTC. It specifies CASSAVLGGGAETQYF.

The chain links TRBV28 to TRBJ2-7, with 7 nucleotides matching TRBD2. Germline V CDR1 and CDR2: MDHEN, SYDVKM. With 5 bases clipped from V and 4 bases from J, the junction kept 11 bases outside the gene matches. The CDR3 has 15 residues. The CDR3 DNA follows: TGTGCCAGCAGTCTCCTGAGGGGAGGGGAGTACGAGCAGTACTTC. As protein: CASSLLRGGEYEQYF.

The J gene is TRBJ2-5, the V gene TRBV7-2; 13 bases fit TRBD2. The CDR3 extends over 18 amino acids. The V and J ends lost 6 bases and 5 bases, in that order; junction bases with no gene match: 15. The germline V gene has CDR1 SGHTA and CDR2 FQGNSA. CDR3 loop: CASRLGGLAGPGRETQYF. The CDR3 DNA follows: TGTGCCAGCAGACTGGGGGGACTAGCGGGGCCTGGGAGGGAGACCCAGTACTTC.

This chain connects TRBV2 to TRBJ1-1; 12 bases are shared with TRBD1. Looked up from germline, CDR1 is SNHLY and CDR2 is FYNNEI. This CDR3 spans 17 amino acids. The trim removed 5 bases at V and 3 bases at J, leaving 10 bases unmatched. The CDR3: CASSPTGTGGAYTEAFF. As DNA, the CDR3 is TGTGCCAGCAGTCCTACCGGGACAGGGGGCGCGTACACTGAAGCTTTCTTT.

The chain carries TRBV7-6 and TRBJ2-2; 8 bases align to TRBD2. The V gene's germline CDR1 is SGHVS and CDR2 FNYEAQ. This CDR3 is built from 15 residues. V dropped 5 bases and J dropped 4; count of bases not matched to a gene: 6. CDR3 residues: CASSPGGGITGELFF. CDR3 in DNA: TGTGCCAGCAGCCCTGGCGGGGGGATCACCGGGGAGCTGTTTTTT.

In its sample, this clone was seen a few times. This chain uses TRBV5-6 with TRBJ1-5; D is perhaps TRBD1 (6 bases). V was clipped by 0 bases and J by 7 bases, with 17 bases between them. This CDR3 is built from 16 residues. Germline assignment: CDR1 SGHDT and CDR2 YYEEEE. The CDR3: CASSLEAGTKNQPQHF. The DNA for the CDR3 is TGTGCCAGCAGCTTGGAGGCCGGGACAAAAAACCAGCCCCAGCATTTT.

The chain links TRBV7-6 to TRBJ2-7; D perhaps matches TRBD2 (5 bases). The germline V gene has CDR1 SGHVS and CDR2 FNYEAQ. Trimming removed 5 bases at V and 3 bases at J, with 20 bases between. CDR3 size: 16 residues. CDR3 sequence (DNA): TGTGCCAGCAGCCCATCACTCGAGGGCGCTTTCTACGAGCAGTACTTC. Translating it yields CASSPSLEGAFYEQYF.

The chain employs TRBV27 and TRBJ2-7, with D perhaps TRBD1 (5 bases). The V gene's germline CDR1 is MNHEY and CDR2 SMNVEV (reference sequence). This CDR3 comprises 14 residues. The ends were cut back, 5 bases at V and 1 base at J, with 12 bases in the middle. The DNA for the CDR3 is TGTGCCAGCAGTGCAGGGCTGATTTCCTACGAGCAGTACTTC. Protein product: CASSAGLISYEQYF.

Of note for this clone: No DNA is shown, since the ends of the CDR3 on it are uncertain; the CDR3 is the one TCRdb lists. The rearrangement uses TRBV6-5 and TRBJ1-5; the table gives TRBD1 as D, unverified against the DNA. The CDR3 spans 16 amino acids, including both terminal residues. Germline assignment: CDR1 MNHEY and CDR2 SVGAGI. The chain's CDR3 is CASSFFGQGKAQPQHF.

The CDR3 protein is CASSEPTGRPNTEAFF. DNA of the CDR3: TGTGCCAGCAGTGAGCCGACAGGGAGGCCGAACACTGAAGCTTTCTTT. V is TRBV6-1 and J is TRBJ1-1; 7 bases match TRBD1. This CDR3 contains 16 residues. V was pared by 3 bases and J by 1 base, with 8 bases of the junction left unmatched. The germline gives CDR1 MNHNS, CDR2 SASEGT.

A note on this clone: This sample includes further DNA sequences coding for the same CDR3. The chain joins TRBV27 to TRBJ1-2; TRBD1 aligns across 7 bases. The trim removed 6 bases at V and 4 bases at J, leaving 5 bases unmatched. The germline CDR1 and CDR2 sequences are MNHEY and SMNVEV (reference sequence). The CDR3 length is 13 residues. CDR3: CASSLQGPYGYTF. In DNA form, the CDR3 reads TGTGCCAGCAGCCTACAGGGGCCCTATGGCTACACCTTC.

The V and J genes are TRBV28 and TRBJ1-4, with no clear D. The V end lost 8 bases, the J end lost 7 bases, and 11 bases lay between the germline ends. CDR1 and CDR2 (germline): MDHEN, SYDVKM. The CDR3 extends over 12 amino acids. CDR3 residues: CASVERGEKLFF. The DNA of the CDR3 is TGTGCCAGCGTTGAACGGGGTGAAAAACTGTTTTTT. Combining the CDR3 with reference TRBV28 and TRBJ1-4 gives the whole variable domain DVKVTQSSRYLVKRTGEKVFLECVQDMDHENMFWYRQDPGLGLRLIYFSYDVKMKEKGDIPEGYSVSREKKERFSLILESASTNQTSMYLCASVERGEKLFFGSGTQLSVL.

The J gene is TRBJ2-7, the V gene TRBV6-6; the D is unclear. Trimming pared 2 bases from V and 1 base from J, leaving 12 bases between. This CDR3 spans 15 amino acids. Per the germline V gene, CDR1 is MNHNY and CDR2 is SVGAGI (reference sequence). This CDR3 reads CASSYPEKLSYEQYF. The DNA for the CDR3 is TGTGCCAGCAGTTACCCCGAGAAGTTGTCCTACGAGCAGTACTTC.

This clone was seen just once. V usage is TRBV6-1 and J usage is TRBJ2-3; possible D gene TRBD2, 5 bases. The germline CDR1 and CDR2 sequences are MNHNS and SASEGT. The V end was cut by 4 bases, the J end by 0 bases, with 11 bases between. The CDR3 totals 15 residues. As DNA, the CDR3 is TGTGCCAGCAGTGTAACGGGGTATAGCACAGATACGCAGTATTTT. Translated, it gives CASSVTGYSTDTQYF.

The chain recombines TRBV2 with TRBJ2-5; 7 positions match TRBD2. Germline V lookup: CDR1 SNHLY, CDR2 FYNNEI. With 8 bases clipped from V and 1 base from J, the junction kept 7 bases outside the gene matches. This CDR3 spans 14 amino acids. The CDR3 here is CASGASGFQETQYF. In nucleotides, the CDR3 is TGTGCCAGCGGGGCTAGCGGATTCCAAGAGACCCAGTACTTC.

V gene TRBV19 combines with J gene TRBJ1-3, with 11 bases matching TRBD1. The CDR3 runs 19 residues. V trimming: 3 bases; J trimming: 0 bases; junction bases outside the gene matches: 10. CDR1 is LNHDA, CDR2 SQIVND, per germline (reference sequence). CDR3 DNA sequence: TGTGCCAGTAGTATTTCAGGACAGGGGGCCCGATTCTCTGGAAACACCATATATTTT. Residues: CASSISGQGARFSGNTIYF.

The V gene is TRBV9, the J gene TRBJ1-2; D perhaps matches TRBD1 (5 bases). The length of the CDR3 is 14 residues. Trimming removed 0 bases at V and 4 bases at J, with 10 bases between. Germline V gene sequence: CDR1 SGDLS, CDR2 YYNGEE. CDR3 bases: TGTGCCAGCAGCGTAGGGCAGGGTTTCTATGGCTACACCTTC. This codes for CASSVGQGFYGYTF. Based on the CDR3 plus reference TRBV9 and TRBJ1-2, the full variable domain is DSGVTQTPKHLITATGQRVTLRCSPRSGDLSVYWYQQSLDQGLQFLIQYYNGEERAKGNILERFSAQQFPDLHSELNLSSLELGDSALYFCASSVGQGFYGYTFGSGTRLTVV.

The CDR3 is CASRQGLAKNIQYF. For the CDR3, the DNA is TGTGCCAGCAGACAGGGATTGGCCAAAAACATTCAGTACTTC. The rearrangement links TRBV2 to TRBJ2-4; perhaps TRBD1 as D (6 bases). This CDR3 comprises 14 residues. Germline V lookup: CDR1 SNHLY, CDR2 FYNNEI. V was clipped by 6 bases and J by 1 base, with 10 bases between them. Full variable domain (outside the CDR3, taken from reference TRBV2 and TRBJ2-4): EPEVTQTPSHQVTQMGQEVILRCVPISNHLYFYWYRQILGQKVEFLVSFYNNEISEKSEIFDDQFSVERPDGSNFTLKIRSTKLEDSAMYFCASRQGLAKNIQYFGAGTRLSVL.

This chain connects TRBV6-5 to TRBJ1-2, with D tentatively TRBD1 (5 bases). CDR3 length: 15 residues. CDR1 is MNHEY, CDR2 SVGAGI, per germline. Trimming took off 5 bases at V and 1 base at J, with 14 bases between the two ends. DNA of the CDR3: TGTGCCAGCAGTCAGGATTGGACACGTAACTATGGCTACACCTTC. Its protein product is CASSQDWTRNYGYTF.

The gene calls are TRBV5-1 and TRBJ2-7; 7 bases align to TRBD1. Germline V gives CDR1 SGHRS, CDR2 YFSETQ. Trimming removed 5 bases from V and 5 bases from J; junction bases left unmatched: 7. The CDR3 is 13 amino acids. The CDR3 here is CASRAEQGNEQYF. CDR3 sequence (DNA): TGCGCCAGCAGAGCAGAACAGGGGAACGAGCAGTACTTC.

The V gene is TRBV10-3, the J gene TRBJ2-7, with TRBD2 as a possible D gene (5 bases). The CDR3 totals 13 residues. Trimming pared 2 bases from V and 5 bases from J, leaving 10 bases between. Germline V gene data show CDR1 as ENHRY and CDR2 as SYGVKD. CDR3 nucleotide sequence: TGTGCCATCAGTGAGGAGTTGAGGGACGAGCAGTACTTC. Translation: CAISEELRDEQYF.

This sequence joins TRBV7-6 and TRBJ1-2; 8 positions agree with TRBD1. The trim removed 3 bases at V and 2 bases at J, leaving 2 bases unmatched. The length of the CDR3 is 14 residues. CDR1 is SGHVS and CDR2 is FNYEAQ in the germline V gene. CDR3 residues: CASSLTGDNYGYTF. The CDR3 DNA sequence: TGTGCCAGCAGCTTGACAGGGGACAACTATGGCTACACCTTC. Combining the CDR3 with reference TRBV7-6 and TRBJ1-2 gives the whole variable domain GAGVSQSPRYKVTKRGQDVALRCDPISGHVSLYWYRQALGQGPEFLTYFNYEAQQDKSGLPNDRFSAERPEGSISTLTIQRTEQRDSAMYRCASSLTGDNYGYTFGSGTRLTVV.